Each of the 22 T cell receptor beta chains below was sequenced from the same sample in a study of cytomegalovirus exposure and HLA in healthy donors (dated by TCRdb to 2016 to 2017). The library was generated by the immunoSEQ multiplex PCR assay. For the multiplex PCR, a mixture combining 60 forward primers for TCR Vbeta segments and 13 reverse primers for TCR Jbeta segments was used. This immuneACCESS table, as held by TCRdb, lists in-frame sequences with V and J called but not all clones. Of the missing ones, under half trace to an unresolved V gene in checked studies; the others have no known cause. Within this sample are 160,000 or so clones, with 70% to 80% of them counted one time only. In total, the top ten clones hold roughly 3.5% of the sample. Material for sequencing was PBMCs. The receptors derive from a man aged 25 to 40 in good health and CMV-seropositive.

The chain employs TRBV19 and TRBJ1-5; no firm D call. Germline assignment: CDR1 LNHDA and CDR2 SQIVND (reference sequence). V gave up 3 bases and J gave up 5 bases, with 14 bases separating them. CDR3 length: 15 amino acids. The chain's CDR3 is CASSIWVGGDQPQHF. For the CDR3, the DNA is TGTGCCAGTAGTATCTGGGTAGGCGGGGATCAGCCCCAGCATTTT.

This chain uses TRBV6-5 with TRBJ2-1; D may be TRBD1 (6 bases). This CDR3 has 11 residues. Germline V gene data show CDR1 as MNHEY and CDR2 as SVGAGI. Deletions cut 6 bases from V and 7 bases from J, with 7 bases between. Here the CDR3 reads CASSQGNEQFF. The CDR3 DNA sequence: TGTGCCAGCAGCCAGGGGAATGAGCAGTTCTTC.

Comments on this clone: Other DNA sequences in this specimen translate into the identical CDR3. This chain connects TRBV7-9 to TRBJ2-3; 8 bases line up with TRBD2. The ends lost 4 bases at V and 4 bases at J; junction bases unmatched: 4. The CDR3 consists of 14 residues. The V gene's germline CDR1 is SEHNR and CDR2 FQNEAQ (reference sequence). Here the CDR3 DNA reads TGTGCCAGCAGCTCGAGCGGGGGCGCAGATACGCAGTATTTT. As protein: CASSSSGGADTQYF.

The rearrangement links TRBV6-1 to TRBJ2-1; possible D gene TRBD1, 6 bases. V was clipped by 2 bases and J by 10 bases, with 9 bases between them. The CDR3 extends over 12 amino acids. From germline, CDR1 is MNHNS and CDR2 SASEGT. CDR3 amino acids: CASSERGNEQFF. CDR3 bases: TGTGCCAGCAGTGAAAGGGGGAACGAGCAGTTCTTC.

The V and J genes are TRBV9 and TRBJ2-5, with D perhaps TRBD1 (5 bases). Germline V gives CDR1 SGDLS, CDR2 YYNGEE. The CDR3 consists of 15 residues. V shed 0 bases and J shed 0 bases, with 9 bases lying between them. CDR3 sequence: CASSVALDNQETQYF. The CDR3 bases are TGTGCCAGCAGCGTAGCCTTGGACAACCAAGAGACCCAGTACTTC.

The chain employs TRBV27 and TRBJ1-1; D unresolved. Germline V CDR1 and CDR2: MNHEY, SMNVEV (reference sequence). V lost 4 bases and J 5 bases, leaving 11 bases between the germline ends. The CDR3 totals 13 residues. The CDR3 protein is CASSYRERTEAFF. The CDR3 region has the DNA TGTGCCAGCAGTTACCGGGAACGTACTGAAGCTTTCTTT.

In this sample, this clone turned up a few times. The chain's CDR3 is CASAIRDSNEKLFF. CDR3 DNA: TGTGCCAGCGCCATCCGGGACAGTAATGAAAAACTGTTTTTT. The chain is built from TRBV27 and TRBJ1-4; 7 nucleotides match TRBD1. Trimming cost V 8 bases and J 4 bases; bases outside gene matches: 7. This CDR3 has 14 amino acids. Germline values: CDR1 MNHEY, CDR2 SMNVEV (reference sequence).

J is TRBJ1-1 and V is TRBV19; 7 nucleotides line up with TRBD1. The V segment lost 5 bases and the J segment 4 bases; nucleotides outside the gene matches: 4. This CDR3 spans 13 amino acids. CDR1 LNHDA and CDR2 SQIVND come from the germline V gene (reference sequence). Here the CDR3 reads CASSVNRGTEAFF. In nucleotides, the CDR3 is TGTGCCAGTAGTGTTAACAGGGGCACTGAAGCTTTCTTT.

For the CDR3, the DNA is TGTGCCAGCAGCTTAGACGGGACAGGGCCGTTCTTC. Its translation is CASSLDGTGPFF. The rearrangement uses TRBV11-2 and TRBJ2-1; 9 nucleotides match TRBD1. Germline trimming cut 0 bases from V and 15 bases from J; bases unmatched to any gene: 3. The CDR3 totals 12 residues. Per the germline V gene, CDR1 is SGHAT and CDR2 is FQNNGV.

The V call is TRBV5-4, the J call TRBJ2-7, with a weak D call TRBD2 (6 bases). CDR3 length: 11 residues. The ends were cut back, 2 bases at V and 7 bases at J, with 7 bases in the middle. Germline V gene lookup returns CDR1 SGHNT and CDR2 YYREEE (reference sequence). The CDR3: CASSFGLEQYF. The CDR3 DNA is TGTGCCAGCAGCTTTGGACTAGAGCAGTACTTC.

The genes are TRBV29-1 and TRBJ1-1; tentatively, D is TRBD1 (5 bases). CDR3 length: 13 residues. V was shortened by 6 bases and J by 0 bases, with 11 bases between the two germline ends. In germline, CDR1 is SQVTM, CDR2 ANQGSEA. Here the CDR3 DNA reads TGCAGCGTAGTCAGGGTGATGAACACTGAAGCTTTCTTT. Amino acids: CSVVRVMNTEAFF.

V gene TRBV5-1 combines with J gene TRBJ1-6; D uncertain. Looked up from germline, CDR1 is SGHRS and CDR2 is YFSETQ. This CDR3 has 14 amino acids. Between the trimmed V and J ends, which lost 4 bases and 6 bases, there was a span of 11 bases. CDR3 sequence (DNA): TGCGCCAGCAGCGATTCTAACAGTAATTCACCCCTCCACTTT. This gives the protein CASSDSNSNSPLHF.

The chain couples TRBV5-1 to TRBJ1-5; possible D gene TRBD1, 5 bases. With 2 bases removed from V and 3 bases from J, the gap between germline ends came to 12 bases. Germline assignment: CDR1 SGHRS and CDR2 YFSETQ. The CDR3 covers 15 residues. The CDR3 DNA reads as TGCGCCAGCAGCTTCCGGGGGGAAACCAATCAGCCCCAGCATTTT. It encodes CASSFRGETNQPQHF.

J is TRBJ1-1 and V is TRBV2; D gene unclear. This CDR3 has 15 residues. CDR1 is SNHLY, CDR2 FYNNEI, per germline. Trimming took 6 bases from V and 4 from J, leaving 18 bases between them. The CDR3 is CASRPPTVPGTEAFF. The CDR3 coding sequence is TGTGCCAGCAGGCCTCCCACAGTACCTGGCACTGAAGCTTTCTTT.

The CDR3 loop reads CASSSRGNGEAFF. The CDR3 bases are TGTGCCAGCAGTTCCAGGGGGAACGGTGAAGCTTTCTTT. V is TRBV27 and J is TRBJ1-1, with 7 bases aligning to TRBD1. V lost 4 bases to trimming and J lost 7 bases; unmatched junction nucleotides: 6. CDR3 size: 13 residues. Germline V CDR1 and CDR2: MNHEY, SMNVEV (reference sequence).

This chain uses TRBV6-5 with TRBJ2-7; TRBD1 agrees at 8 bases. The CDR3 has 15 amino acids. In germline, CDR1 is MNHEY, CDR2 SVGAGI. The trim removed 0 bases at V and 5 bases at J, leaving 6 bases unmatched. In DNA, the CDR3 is TGTGCCAGCAGTTACTCGCGCAGGGGGCGAAACGAGCAGTACTTC. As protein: CASSYSRRGRNEQYF.

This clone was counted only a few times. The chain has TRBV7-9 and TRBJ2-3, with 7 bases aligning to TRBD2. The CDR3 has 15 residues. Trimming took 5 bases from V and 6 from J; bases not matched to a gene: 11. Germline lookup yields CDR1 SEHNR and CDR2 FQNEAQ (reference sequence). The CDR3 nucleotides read TGTGCCAGCAGCCAAGACCCTCACGGGGGGGATACGCAGTATTTT. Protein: CASSQDPHGGDTQYF.

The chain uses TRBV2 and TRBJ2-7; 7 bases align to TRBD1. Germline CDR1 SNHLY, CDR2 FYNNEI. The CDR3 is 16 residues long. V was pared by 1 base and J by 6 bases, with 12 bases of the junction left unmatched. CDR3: CASSEGARQGRPEQYF. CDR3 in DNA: TGTGCCAGCAGTGAAGGGGCGCGACAGGGTCGCCCCGAGCAGTACTTC.

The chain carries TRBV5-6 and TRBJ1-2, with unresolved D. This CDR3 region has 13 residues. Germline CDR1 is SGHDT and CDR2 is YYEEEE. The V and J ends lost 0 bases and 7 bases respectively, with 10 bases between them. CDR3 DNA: TGTGCCAGCAGCTTGGAACATACGTCTGGCTACACCTTC. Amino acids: CASSLEHTSGYTF.

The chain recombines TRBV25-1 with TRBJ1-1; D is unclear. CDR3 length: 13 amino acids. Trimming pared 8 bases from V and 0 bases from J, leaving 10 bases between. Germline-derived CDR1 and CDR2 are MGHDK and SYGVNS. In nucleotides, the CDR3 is TGTGCCAGCCGCGTGTCCTTGAACACTGAAGCTTTCTTT. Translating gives CASRVSLNTEAFF.

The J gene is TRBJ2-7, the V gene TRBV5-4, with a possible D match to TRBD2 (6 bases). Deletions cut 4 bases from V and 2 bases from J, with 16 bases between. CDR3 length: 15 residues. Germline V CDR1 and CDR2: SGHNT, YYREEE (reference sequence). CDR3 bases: TGTGCCAGCAGCCCGGCCGGGACTCCCACCTACGAGCAGTACTTC. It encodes CASSPAGTPTYEQYF.

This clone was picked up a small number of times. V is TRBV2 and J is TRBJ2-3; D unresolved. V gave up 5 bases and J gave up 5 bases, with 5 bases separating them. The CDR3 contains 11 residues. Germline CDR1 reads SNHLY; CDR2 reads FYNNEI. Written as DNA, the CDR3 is TGTGCCAGCAGTCGAGAAGATACGCAGTATTTT. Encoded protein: CASSREDTQYF.